One and the same sample provided the 2 T cell receptor beta chains below, sequenced in a study of cytomegalovirus exposure and HLA in healthy donors. The table came from immunoSEQ multiplex PCR; TCRdb's copy has only in-frame clones and leaves some out. The sample yields approximately 160,000 clones, roughly 89% seen once. The specimen was PBMCs. The receptors derive from a woman aged 18-29 years in good health and CMV-seropositive.

The V and J genes are TRBV18 and TRBJ1-1, with TRBD1 matching 7 bases. CDR3 length: 14 residues. CDR1 is KGHSH and CDR2 is LQKENI in the germline V gene. V lost 2 bases, J lost 3 bases, and 3 bases stayed unmatched. CDR3 loop: CASSPEGADTEAFF. In DNA form, the CDR3 reads TGTGCCAGCTCACCAGAGGGGGCGGACACTGAAGCTTTCTTT. Full variable domain (rest looked up from reference TRBV18 and TRBJ1-1): NAGVMQNPRHLVRRRGQEARLRCSPMKGHSHVYWYRQLPEEGLKFMVYLQKENIIDESGMPKERFSAEFPKEGPSILRIQQVVRGDSAAYFCASSPEGADTEAFFGQGTRLTVV.

This chain uses TRBV10-3 with TRBJ2-7, with a possible D match to TRBD2 (6 bases). The CDR3 sequence is 12 residues long. Germline V gene sequence: CDR1 ENHRY, CDR2 SYGVKD. V lost 8 bases and J 2 bases, leaving 10 bases between the germline ends. The CDR3 reads CAIGGGTYEQYF. CDR3 sequence (DNA): TGTGCCATCGGTGGCGGGACCTACGAGCAGTACTTC.